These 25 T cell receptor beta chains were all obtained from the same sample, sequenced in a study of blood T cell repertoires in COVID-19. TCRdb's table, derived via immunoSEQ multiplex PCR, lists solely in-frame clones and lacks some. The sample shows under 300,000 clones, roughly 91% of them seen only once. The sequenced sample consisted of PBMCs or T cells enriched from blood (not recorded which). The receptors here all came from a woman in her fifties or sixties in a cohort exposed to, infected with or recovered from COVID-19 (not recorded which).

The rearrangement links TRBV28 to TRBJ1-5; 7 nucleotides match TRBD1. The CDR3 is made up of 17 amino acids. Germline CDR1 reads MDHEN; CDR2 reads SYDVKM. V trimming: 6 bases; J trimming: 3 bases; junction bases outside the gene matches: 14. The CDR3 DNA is TGTGCCAGCAGCCGCGATTGGAACAGGGGTTTCAATCAGCCCCAGCATTTT. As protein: CASSRDWNRGFNQPQHF.

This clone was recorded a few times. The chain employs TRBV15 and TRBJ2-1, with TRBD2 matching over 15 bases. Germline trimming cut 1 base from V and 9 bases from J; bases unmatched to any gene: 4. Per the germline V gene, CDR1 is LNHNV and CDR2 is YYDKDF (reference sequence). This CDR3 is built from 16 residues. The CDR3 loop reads CATSRGTSGRAGEQFF. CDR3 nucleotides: TGTGCCACCAGCAGAGGGACTAGCGGGAGGGCCGGTGAGCAGTTCTTC.

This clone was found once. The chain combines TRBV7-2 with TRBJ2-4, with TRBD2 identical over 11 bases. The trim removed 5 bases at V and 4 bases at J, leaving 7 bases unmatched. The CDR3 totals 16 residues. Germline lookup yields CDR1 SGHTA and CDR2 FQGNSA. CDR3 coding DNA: TGTGCCAGCAGCGGACCCCGGACTAGCGGGAAAAACATTCAGTACTTC. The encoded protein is CASSGPRTSGKNIQYF.

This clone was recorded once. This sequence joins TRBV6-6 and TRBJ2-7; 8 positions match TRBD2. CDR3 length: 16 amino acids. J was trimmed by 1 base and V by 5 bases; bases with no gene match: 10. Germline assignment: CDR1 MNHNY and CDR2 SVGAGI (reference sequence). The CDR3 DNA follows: TGTGCCAGCAGTCCGCGGACTAGCTCCGCTTCCTACGAGCAGTACTTC. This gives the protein CASSPRTSSASYEQYF.

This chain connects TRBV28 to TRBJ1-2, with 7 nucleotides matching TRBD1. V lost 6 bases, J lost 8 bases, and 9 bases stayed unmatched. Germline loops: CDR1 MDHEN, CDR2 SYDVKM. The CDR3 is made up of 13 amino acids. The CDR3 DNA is TGTGCCAGCAGCCCCGACAGGGTCAGGGGCTACACCTTC. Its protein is CASSPDRVRGYTF.

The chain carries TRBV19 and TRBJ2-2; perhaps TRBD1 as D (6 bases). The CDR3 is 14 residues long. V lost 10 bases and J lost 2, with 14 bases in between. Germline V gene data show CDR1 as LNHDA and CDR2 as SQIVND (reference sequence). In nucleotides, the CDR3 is TGTGCCATTTCAGGGGCGGTTAACACCGGGGAGCTGTTTTTT. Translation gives CAISGAVNTGELFF.

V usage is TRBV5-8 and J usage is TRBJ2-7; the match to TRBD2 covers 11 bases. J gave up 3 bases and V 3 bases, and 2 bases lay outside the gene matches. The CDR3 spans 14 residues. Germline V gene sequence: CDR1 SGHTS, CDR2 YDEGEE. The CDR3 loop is CASSYLAGGYEQYF. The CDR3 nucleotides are TGTGCCAGCAGCTACCTAGCGGGAGGCTACGAGCAGTACTTC.

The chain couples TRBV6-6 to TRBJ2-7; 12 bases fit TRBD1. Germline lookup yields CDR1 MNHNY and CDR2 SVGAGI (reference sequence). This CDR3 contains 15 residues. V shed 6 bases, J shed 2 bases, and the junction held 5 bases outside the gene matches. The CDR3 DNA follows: TGTGCCAGCAGCGCCGGGACAGGGGGCCCCTACGAGCAGTACTTC. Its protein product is CASSAGTGGPYEQYF.

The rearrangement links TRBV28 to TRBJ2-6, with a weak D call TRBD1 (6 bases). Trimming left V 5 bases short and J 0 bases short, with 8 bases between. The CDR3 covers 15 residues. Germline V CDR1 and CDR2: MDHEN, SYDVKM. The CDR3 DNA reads TGTGCCAGCAGTCTACAGGGCTCTGGGGCCAACGTCCTGACTTTC. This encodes CASSLQGSGANVLTF.

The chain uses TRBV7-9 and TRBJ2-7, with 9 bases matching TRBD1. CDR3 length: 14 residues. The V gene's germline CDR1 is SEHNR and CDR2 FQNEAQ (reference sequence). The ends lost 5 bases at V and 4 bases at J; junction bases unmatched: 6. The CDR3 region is CASSLDRGWYEQYF. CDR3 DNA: TGTGCCAGCAGCCTGGACAGGGGTTGGTACGAGCAGTACTTC.

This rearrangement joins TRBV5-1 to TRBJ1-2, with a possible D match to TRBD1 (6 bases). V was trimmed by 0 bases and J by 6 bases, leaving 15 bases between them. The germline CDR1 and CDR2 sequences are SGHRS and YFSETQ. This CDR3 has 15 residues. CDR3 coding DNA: TGCGCCAGCAGCTTGGGGACAGTGGAGAGGGATGGCTACACCTTC. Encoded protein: CASSLGTVERDGYTF.

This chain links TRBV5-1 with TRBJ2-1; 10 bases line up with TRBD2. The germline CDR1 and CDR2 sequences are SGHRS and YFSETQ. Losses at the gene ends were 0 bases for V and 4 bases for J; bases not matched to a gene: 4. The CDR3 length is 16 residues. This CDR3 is CASSLGRAGGYNEQFF. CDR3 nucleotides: TGCGCCAGCAGCTTGGGTCGAGCGGGAGGGTACAATGAGCAGTTCTTC. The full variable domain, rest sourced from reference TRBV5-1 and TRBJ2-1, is KAGVTQTPRYLIKTRGQQVTLSCSPISGHRSVSWYQQTPGQGLQFLFEYFSETQRNKGNFPGRFSGRQFSNSRSEMNVSTLELGDSALYLCASSLGRAGGYNEQFFGPGTRLTVL.

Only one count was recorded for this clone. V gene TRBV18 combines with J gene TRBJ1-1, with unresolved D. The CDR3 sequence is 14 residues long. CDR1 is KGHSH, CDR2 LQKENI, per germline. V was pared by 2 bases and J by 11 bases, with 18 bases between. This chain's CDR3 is CASSPTVGSVVAFF. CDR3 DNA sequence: TGTGCCAGCTCACCAACAGTTGGTTCAGTTGTGGCTTTCTTT.

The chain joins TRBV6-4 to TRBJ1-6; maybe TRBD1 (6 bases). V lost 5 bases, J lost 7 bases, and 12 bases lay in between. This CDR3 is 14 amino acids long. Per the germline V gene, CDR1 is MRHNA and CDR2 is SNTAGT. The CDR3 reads CASSSQGFNSPLHF. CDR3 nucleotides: TGTGCCAGCAGTTCACAGGGATTCAATTCACCCCTCCACTTT.

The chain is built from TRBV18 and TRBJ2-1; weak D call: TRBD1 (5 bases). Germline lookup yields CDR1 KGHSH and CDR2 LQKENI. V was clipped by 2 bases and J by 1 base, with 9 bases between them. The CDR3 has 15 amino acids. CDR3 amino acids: CASSPARVSYNEQFF. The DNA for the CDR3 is TGTGCCAGCTCACCAGCCAGGGTGTCCTACAATGAGCAGTTCTTC.

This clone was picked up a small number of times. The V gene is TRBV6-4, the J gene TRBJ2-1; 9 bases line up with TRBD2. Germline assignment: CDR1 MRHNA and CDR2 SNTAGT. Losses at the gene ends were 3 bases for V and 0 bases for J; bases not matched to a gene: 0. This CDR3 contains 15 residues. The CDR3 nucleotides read TGTGCCAGCAGTGAGCGGGAGGGCTCCTACAATGAGCAGTTCTTC. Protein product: CASSEREGSYNEQFF.

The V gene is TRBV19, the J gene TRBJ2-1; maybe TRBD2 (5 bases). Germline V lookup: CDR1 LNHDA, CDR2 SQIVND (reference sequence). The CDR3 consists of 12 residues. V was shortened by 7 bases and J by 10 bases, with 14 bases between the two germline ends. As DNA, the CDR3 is TGTGCCAGTACGAGCGGAACCCCCGAGCAGTTCTTC. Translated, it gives CASTSGTPEQFF.

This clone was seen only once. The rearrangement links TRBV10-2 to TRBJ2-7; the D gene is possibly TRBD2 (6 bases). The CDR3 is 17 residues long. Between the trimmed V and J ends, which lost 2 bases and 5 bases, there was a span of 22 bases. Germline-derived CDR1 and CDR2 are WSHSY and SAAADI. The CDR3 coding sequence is TGCGCCAGCAGTGAGCTATTATCCTGGACTAATCCCGACGAGCAGTACTTC. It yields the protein CASSELLSWTNPDEQYF.

The CDR3 is CATSDPLTPQETQYF. CDR3 nucleotide sequence: TGTGCCACCAGTGACCCATTGACACCTCAAGAGACCCAGTACTTC. The chain couples TRBV24-1 to TRBJ2-5; D unclear. Trimming stripped 4 bases from V and 2 bases from J, with 13 bases between. CDR3 length equals 15 residues. Germline V gene data show CDR1 as KGHDR and CDR2 as SFDVKD.

CDR3 nucleotides: TGTGCCAGCAGCTTGGGCGCTGGGCAACCCCTCCACTTT. This sequence encodes CASSLGAGQPLHF. This sequence joins TRBV5-4 and TRBJ1-6; no clear D. The CDR3 is 13 residues long. Germline CDR1 and CDR2: SGHNT and YYREEE (reference sequence). Trimming left V 0 bases short and J 12 bases short, with 10 bases between.

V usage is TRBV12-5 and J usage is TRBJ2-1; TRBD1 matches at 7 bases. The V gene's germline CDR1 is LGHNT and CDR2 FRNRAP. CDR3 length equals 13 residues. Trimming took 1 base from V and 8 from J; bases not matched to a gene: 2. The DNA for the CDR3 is TGTGCTAGTGGTTTGGGAGGGGGCGATGAGCAGTTCTTC. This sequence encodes CASGLGGGDEQFF.

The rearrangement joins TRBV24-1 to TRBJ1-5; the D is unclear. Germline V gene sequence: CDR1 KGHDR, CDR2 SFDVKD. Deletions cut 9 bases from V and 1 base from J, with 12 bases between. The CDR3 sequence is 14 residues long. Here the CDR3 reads CATRATGSNQPQHF. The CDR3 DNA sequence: TGTGCCACCCGGGCGACGGGGAGCAATCAGCCCCAGCATTTT.

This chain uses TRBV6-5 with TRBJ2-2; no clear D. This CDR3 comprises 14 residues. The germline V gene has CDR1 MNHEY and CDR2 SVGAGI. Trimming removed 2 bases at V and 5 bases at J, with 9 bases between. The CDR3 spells CASSYNWPTGELFF. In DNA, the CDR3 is TGTGCCAGCAGTTACAATTGGCCTACCGGGGAGCTGTTTTTT.

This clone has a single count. The CDR3 loop is CASSQVHGSSGNTIYF. The DNA for the CDR3 is TGTGCCAGCAGCCAAGTACACGGGAGCTCTGGAAACACCATATATTTT. This chain connects TRBV4-2 to TRBJ1-3; D is unclear. Per germline, CDR1 LGHNA and CDR2 YNFKEQ. V shed 1 base and J shed 0 bases, with 10 bases lying between them. The CDR3 is made up of 16 amino acids.

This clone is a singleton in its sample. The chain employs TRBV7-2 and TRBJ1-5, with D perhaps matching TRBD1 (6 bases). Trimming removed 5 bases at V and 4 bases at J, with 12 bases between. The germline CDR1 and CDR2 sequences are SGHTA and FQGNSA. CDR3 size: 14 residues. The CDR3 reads CASSQDSANQPQHF. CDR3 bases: TGTGCCAGCAGCCAGGACAGCGCTAATCAGCCCCAGCATTTT.